This T cell receptor beta chain derives from a study of shared clonotypes between healthy human individuals. Notes on the study in general: Sharing across four donors was seen in roughly 5% of naive CD4 clonotypes. The study found lower generation probabilities in non-shared clonotypes than in those shared by all four donors.

The germline gives CDR1 SEHNR, CDR2 FQNEAQ (reference sequence). V was clipped by 3 bases and J by 2 bases, with 8 bases between them. The CDR3 is 14 residues long. With regard to this clone: Its antigen is unknown.

Genomic DNA belonging to each subset was distributed in equal measure over several immunoSEQ plates. Original processing methods: Filtering was not the same, since immunoSEQ gave junction-only sequences without quality scores. Clones were sequenced by immunoSEQ multiplex PCR, and TCRdb holds only the in-frame ones, with some missing. Clone size and V and J calls were adopted from that table, with D and trimming inferred from the DNA. The table includes around 1.5 million clones, approximately 98% detected once. This chain connects TRBV7-9 to TRBJ1-5, with D possibly matching TRBD1 (5 bases). Sequencing used naive CD4+ T cells sorted from blood. Subset given: CD45RA+ positively selected. This sequence originates from a man younger than 45 in good health. In nucleotides, the CDR3 is TGTGCCAGCAGCTTCACAGGAGGCAATCAGCCCCAGCATTTT. Amino acids: CASSFTGGNQPQHF.